Listed below are T cell receptor beta chains from one sample, sequenced in a study of CD8 T cells in ankylosing spondylitis. TCRdb itself ran the 5' RACE reads through MiXCR, one entry per CDR3 protein. The sample lists around 770,000 distinct CDR3 sequences, roughly 20% occurring once. The sequenced sample was blood, either unsorted or a sorted T cell fraction (not recorded which). These receptors were taken from a male donor with ankylosing spondylitis. Both conserved end residues are part of each CDR3. Each record gives: clone size, J gene, D gene, V gene, CDR3 protein. The D gene is left open where the match is weak. Some rows have no size entry. The others give once, few or many, or a class for an expanded clone.

few	TRBJ2-6	.	TRBV5-6	CASSFYRATFSGANVLTF
few	TRBJ2-1	.	TRBV18	CASSPRGGTDEQFF
few	TRBJ2-1	.	TRBV12-3/TRBV12-4	CASSLKINEQFF
many	TRBJ2-3	.	TRBV5-6	CASNPLYSDTQYF
few	TRBJ1-1	TRBD1	TRBV4-3	CASSLGTAWNTEAFF
.	TRBJ2-7	TRBD2	TRBV20-1	CSAGGDLAYEQYF
.	TRBJ2-3	TRBD2	TRBV5-1	CASSLKLAGGYRTDTQYF
.	TRBJ2-7	.	TRBV20-1	CSAGGGQTSSYEQYF
.	TRBJ2-7	.	TRBV4-2	CASSQEARNYEQYF
.	TRBJ2-3	.	TRBV5-5	CASSLRTDSWTDTQYF
.	TRBJ2-7	.	TRBV7-9	CASSQGGGEYSYEQYF
.	TRBJ1-2	.	TRBV12-3/TRBV12-4	CASSIQNYGYTF